The source of this T cell receptor (beta chain) is a study of T-cell reconstitution after alpha-beta-depleted transplantation in children. The CDR3 consists of 13 residues. From germline, CDR1 is SGHAT and CDR2 FQNNGV. Trimming shortened V by 3 bases and J by 7 bases, and 9 bases separated the two germline ends. This clonotype appeared many times. TCRbeta library construction was performed incorporating unique molecular identifiers. TCRdb re-called the PCR reads with MiXCR, one entry per CDR3 protein. The sample yields about 610,000 distinct CDR3 sequences, roughly a tenth seen once. The sequence was obtained from a human donor who donated a stem cell graft to a child with acute myeloid leukemia. This chain joins TRBV11-2 and TRBJ1-4; tentatively, D is TRBD1 (5 bases). The sample consisted of PBMCs from the stem cell graft donor, taken from the stem cell graft. CDR3 region: CASSLGTVEKLFF. CDR3 DNA sequence: TGTGCCAGCAGCTTGGGGACGGTTGAAAAACTGTTTTTT.